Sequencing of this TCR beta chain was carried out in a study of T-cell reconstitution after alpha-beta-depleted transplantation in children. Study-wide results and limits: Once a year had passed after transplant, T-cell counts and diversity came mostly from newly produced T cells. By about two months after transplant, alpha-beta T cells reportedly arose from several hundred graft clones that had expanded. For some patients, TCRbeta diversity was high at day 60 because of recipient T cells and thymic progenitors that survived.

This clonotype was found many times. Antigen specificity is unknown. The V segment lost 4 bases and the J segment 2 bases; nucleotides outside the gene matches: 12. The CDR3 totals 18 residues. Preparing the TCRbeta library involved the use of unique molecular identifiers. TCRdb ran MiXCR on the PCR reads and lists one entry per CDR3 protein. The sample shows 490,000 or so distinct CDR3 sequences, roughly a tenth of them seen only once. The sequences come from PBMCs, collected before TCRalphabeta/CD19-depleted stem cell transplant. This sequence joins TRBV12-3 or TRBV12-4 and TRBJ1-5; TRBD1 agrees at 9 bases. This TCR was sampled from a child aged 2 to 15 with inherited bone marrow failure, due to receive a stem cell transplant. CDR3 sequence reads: CASSSLRDREGGNQPQHF. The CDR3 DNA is TGTGCCAGCAGTTCGCTCCGGGACAGGGAAGGAGGCAATCAGCCCCAGCATTTT.